Listed below are T cell receptor beta chains from one sample, sequenced in a study of graft-versus-host responses after intestinal transplantation. The data were produced by immunoSEQ multiplex PCR, yet TCRdb's version contains in-frame clones alone and is incomplete. Seen here are 70,000 or so clones, 84% observed once, and the top ten hold 0.35% to 0.45%. No cognate antigen is known for these TCRs. The sequencing used unstimulated CD4+ T cells sorted from spleen or lymph node cells, collected before transplant. The receptor source for this set is a human donor who was the organ donor for an intestinal transplant. Each CDR3 is given with its conserved first and last residue. A D gene is named only where the DNA matches it firmly. Some rows have no size entry. The others give once, few or many, or a class for an expanded clone.

size	V	J	D	CDR3	DNA
NA	TRBV25-1	TRBJ2-5	NA	CASSVLAGVQETQYF	TGTGCCAGCAGTGTACTGGCCGGGGTACAAGAGACCCAGTACTTC
NA	TRBV6-5	TRBJ1-2	NA	CASSYSGGGSGYTF	TGTGCCAGCAGTTACTCCGGGGGAGGGTCTGGCTACACCTTC
NA	TRBV5-1	TRBJ1-1	TRBD1	CASSLEPLGQGISMNTEAFF	TGCGCCAGCAGCTTGGAGCCCCTGGGACAGGGAATAAGCATGAACACTGAAGCTTTCTTT
NA	TRBV14	TRBJ1-5	NA	CASSQAGQPQHF	TGTGCCAGCAGCCAAGCGGGACAGCCCCAGCATTTT
NA	TRBV19	TRBJ2-5	NA	CASSISFQETQYF	TGTGCCAGTAGTATATCCTTCCAAGAGACCCAGTACTTC
NA	TRBV5-6	TRBJ2-1	NA	CASSLGGLSLRDEQFF	TGTGCCAGCAGCTTGGGAGGACTAAGCCTTAGGGATGAGCAGTTCTTC
NA	TRBV5-1	TRBJ2-1	TRBD2	CASSFGLAVYNEQFF	TGCGCCAGCAGCTTCGGACTAGCCGTATACAATGAGCAGTTCTTC
NA	TRBV7-2	TRBJ1-5	NA	CASSYRAYQPQHF	TGTGCCAGCAGCTACAGGGCCTATCAGCCCCAGCATTTT
NA	TRBV5-1	TRBJ2-3	NA	CASSFQAGTITDTQYF	TGCGCCAGCAGCTTCCAAGCGGGCACCATCACAGATACGCAGTATTTT
NA	TRBV19	TRBJ2-1	TRBD2	CASSGLAEYNEQFF	TGTGCCAGTAGTGGGCTAGCGGAATACAATGAGCAGTTCTTC
NA	TRBV5-1	TRBJ1-5	NA	CASSLGGGNQPQHF	TGCGCCAGCAGCTTGGGGGGGGGCAATCAGCCCCAGCATTTT
NA	TRBV5-1	TRBJ2-1	TRBD2	CASNFGGGLYNEQFF	TGCGCCAGCAACTTCGGGGGGGGCCTGTACAATGAGCAGTTCTTC
once	TRBV27	TRBJ1-2	NA	CASSTAGSYGYTF	TGTGCCAGCAGTACCGCAGGGTCCTATGGCTACACCTTC
NA	TRBV6-1	TRBJ1-4	TRBD1	CASSVTGAGNEKLFF	TGTGCCAGCAGTGTAACAGGGGCCGGGAATGAAAAACTGTTTTTT
NA	TRBV2	TRBJ1-3	TRBD1	CASSPGWGGTGAVSSGNTIYF	TGTGCCAGCAGTCCCGGGTGGGGCGGGACAGGGGCCGTTAGCTCTGGAAACACCATATATTTT
NA	TRBV5-6	TRBJ1-5	TRBD1	CASSKGTGLINQPQHF	TGTGCCAGTTCCAAGGGGACAGGCCTAATCAATCAGCCCCAGCATTTT
NA	TRBV25-1	TRBJ2-1	TRBD1	CASSETSGTGINEQFF	TGTGCCAGCAGTGAAACCTCCGGGACAGGGATAAATGAGCAGTTCTTC
NA	TRBV18	TRBJ1-4	NA	CASSPYGIEKLFF	TGTGCCAGCTCACCATACGGGATAGAAAAACTGTTTTTT
once	TRBV5-1	TRBJ1-1	TRBD1	CASSAKPTGTGGFTEAFF	TGCGCCAGCAGCGCCAAACCCACCGGGACAGGGGGCTTCACTGAAGCTTTCTTT
NA	TRBV6-5	TRBJ1-3	TRBD1	CASSRLTGAGNTIYF	TGTGCCAGCAGTCGACTCACAGGGGCTGGAAACACCATATATTTT
NA	TRBV6-6	TRBJ2-2	NA	CASFGQKNTGELFF	TGTGCCAGCTTCGGACAGAAAAACACCGGGGAGCTGTTTTTT
NA	TRBV11-2	TRBJ2-3	TRBD1	CASSLGTGGPDTQYF	TGTGCCAGCAGCTTAGGGACAGGGGGCCCAGATACGCAGTATTTT
NA	TRBV10-1	TRBJ2-5	NA	CASSAGATNQETQYF	TGCGCCAGCAGTGCGGGAGCCACCAACCAAGAGACCCAGTACTTC
NA	TRBV18	TRBJ1-4	NA	CASSPSFGSNEKLFF	TGTGCCAGCTCACCAAGCTTCGGGAGTAATGAAAAACTGTTTTTT
NA	TRBV7-2	TRBJ1-6	NA	CASSLFQYNSPLHF	TGTGCCAGCAGCTTATTTCAGTATAATTCACCCCTCCACTTT
few	TRBV7-9	TRBJ1-3	TRBD1	CASSWTGGNTIYF	TGTGCCAGCAGCTGGACAGGGGGAAACACCATATATTTT
NA	TRBV11-2	TRBJ1-6	NA	CASGSSYNSPLHF	TGTGCCAGCGGGAGCTCCTATAATTCACCCCTCCACTTT
NA	TRBV7-3	TRBJ2-5	NA	CASSITRAETQYF	TGTGCCAGCAGCATTACTAGAGCGGAGACCCAGTACTTC
NA	TRBV7-7	TRBJ2-3	TRBD2	CASSLSGGADTQYF	TGTGCTAGCAGCTTGAGCGGGGGGGCTGATACGCAGTATTTT
NA	TRBV28	TRBJ1-1	NA	CASSGQGSTEAFF	TGTGCCAGCAGTGGTCAGGGGTCAACTGAAGCTTTCTTT
NA	TRBV30	TRBJ1-5	NA	CAWSVPGNYQPQHF	TGTGCCTGGAGTGTACCAGGGAACTATCAGCCCCAGCATTTT
NA	TRBV5-5	TRBJ1-1	TRBD1	CASSPRDRGNTEAFF	TGTGCCAGCAGCCCCCGGGACAGGGGGAACACTGAAGCTTTCTTT
NA	TRBV28	TRBJ1-2	TRBD1	CASSHQDRDYGYTF	TGTGCCAGCAGTCACCAGGACAGGGACTATGGCTACACCTTC
NA	TRBV28	TRBJ1-1	NA	CAWRSRTLGAEAFF	TGTGCGTGGAGATCAAGGACACTTGGCGCTGAAGCTTTCTTT
NA	TRBV7-2	TRBJ1-1	NA	CASSLWLRGLVTEAFF	TGTGCCAGCAGCTTATGGTTAAGGGGGTTGGTCACTGAAGCTTTCTTT
few	TRBV19	TRBJ1-5	NA	CASRKGGIDGNQPQHF	TGTGCCAGTAGGAAGGGGGGGATCGATGGCAATCAGCCCCAGCATTTT
NA	TRBV19	TRBJ1-5	NA	CASSKDSPFSNQPQHF	TGTGCCAGTAGTAAGGACAGCCCTTTTAGCAATCAGCCCCAGCATTTT
NA	TRBV4-1	TRBJ1-5	TRBD1	CASSGTGGNQPQHF	TGCGCCAGCAGCGGGACAGGGGGCAATCAGCCCCAGCATTTT
NA	TRBV10-3	TRBJ2-4	TRBD2	CAISETGTSGGAVAKNIQYF	TGTGCCATCAGTGAGACAGGGACTAGCGGGGGGGCCGTTGCCAAAAACATTCAGTACTTC
NA	TRBV27	TRBJ1-2	NA	CASSTGLNGYTF	TGTGCCAGCAGTACAGGGTTAAATGGCTACACCTTC
NA	TRBV19	TRBJ2-3	NA	CASETGDQLTDTQYF	TGTGCCAGTGAGACGGGGGACCAACTCACAGATACGCAGTATTTT
NA	TRBV15	TRBJ1-6	NA	CATSRGGRPGPLHF	TGTGCCACCAGCAGGGGAGGCAGACCCGGACCCCTCCACTTT
NA	TRBV5-4	TRBJ1-6	NA	CASSLAEGGSYNSPLHF	TGTGCCAGCAGCTTGGCCGAAGGGGGATCCTATAATTCACCCCTCCACTTT
NA	TRBV7-3	TRBJ1-5	NA	CASSLIGYPAHFNQPQHF	TGTGCCAGCAGCTTAATCGGTTATCCAGCGCATTTTAATCAGCCCCAGCATTTT
NA	TRBV5-1	TRBJ2-1	NA	CASSLASRGNEQFF	TGCGCCAGCAGCTTGGCCTCGCGCGGGAATGAGCAGTTCTTC
few	TRBV28	TRBJ1-2	NA	CASSLGGSYGYTF	TGTGCCAGCAGTTTAGGAGGGTCTTATGGCTACACCTTC
NA	TRBV9	TRBJ2-4	TRBD1	CASSGRQGESTKNIQYF	TGTGCCAGCAGCGGGAGACAGGGGGAATCCACCAAAAACATTCAGTACTTC
NA	TRBV6-6	TRBJ1-1	TRBD1	CASLTGVETEAFF	TGTGCCAGCTTGACAGGGGTAGAAACTGAAGCTTTCTTT
NA	TRBV7-9	TRBJ2-1	NA	CASSPGDRGQFF	TGTGCCAGCAGCCCAGGGGACCGAGGGCAGTTCTTC
NA	TRBV7-6	TRBJ2-4	TRBD2	CASSLGPGGLGKNIQYF	TGTGCCAGCAGCCTAGGCCCCGGGGGGTTGGGCAAAAACATTCAGTACTTC
NA	TRBV4-1	TRBJ1-2	NA	CASSQEQGMHYGYTF	TGCGCCAGCAGCCAAGAACAGGGTATGCACTATGGCTACACCTTC
NA	TRBV2	TRBJ1-1	NA	CASNGNTEAFF	TGTGCCAGCAACGGGAACACTGAAGCTTTCTTT
NA	TRBV23-1	TRBJ2-4	NA	CASKDSQCIQYF	TGCGCCAGCAAGGACAGTCAGTGCATTCAGTACTTC
NA	TRBV9	TRBJ1-4	TRBD1	CASSSRQGNEKLFF	TGTGCCAGCAGCTCCCGACAGGGAAATGAAAAACTGTTTTTT
NA	TRBV29-1	TRBJ1-1	NA	CSVAGGRAEAFF	TGCAGCGTTGCGGGGGGGAGGGCTGAAGCTTTCTTT